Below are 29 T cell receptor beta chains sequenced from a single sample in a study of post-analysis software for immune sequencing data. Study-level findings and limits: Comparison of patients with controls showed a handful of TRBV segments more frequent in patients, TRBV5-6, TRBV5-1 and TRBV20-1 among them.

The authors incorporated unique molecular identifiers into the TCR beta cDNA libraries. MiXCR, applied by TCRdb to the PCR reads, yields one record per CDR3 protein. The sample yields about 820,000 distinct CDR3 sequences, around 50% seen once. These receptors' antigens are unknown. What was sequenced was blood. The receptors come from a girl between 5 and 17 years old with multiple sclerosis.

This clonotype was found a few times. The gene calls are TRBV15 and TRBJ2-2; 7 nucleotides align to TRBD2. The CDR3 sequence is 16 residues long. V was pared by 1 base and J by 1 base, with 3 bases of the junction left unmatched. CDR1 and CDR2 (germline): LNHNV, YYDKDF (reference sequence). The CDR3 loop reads CATSRVGGRNTGELFF. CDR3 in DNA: TGTGCCACCAGCAGAGTGGGCGGGAGGAACACCGGGGAGCTGTTTTTT.

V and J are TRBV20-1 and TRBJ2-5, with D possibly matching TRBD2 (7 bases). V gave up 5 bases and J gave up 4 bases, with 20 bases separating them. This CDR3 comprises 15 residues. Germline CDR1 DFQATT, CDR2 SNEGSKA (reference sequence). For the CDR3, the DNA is TGCAGTGCTGCCGAACCACAGGGAGGGGGAGAGACCCAGTACTTC. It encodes CSAAEPQGGGETQYF.

The CDR3 DNA is TGTGCCAGCAGCTTAGCGATGTCAGCTTACGAGCAGTACTTC. Its translation is CASSLAMSAYEQYF. This chain uses TRBV7-2 with TRBJ2-7; D remains unclear. Trimming stripped 0 bases from V and 4 bases from J, with 10 bases between. CDR3 size: 14 residues. The V gene's germline CDR1 is SGHTA and CDR2 FQGNSA.

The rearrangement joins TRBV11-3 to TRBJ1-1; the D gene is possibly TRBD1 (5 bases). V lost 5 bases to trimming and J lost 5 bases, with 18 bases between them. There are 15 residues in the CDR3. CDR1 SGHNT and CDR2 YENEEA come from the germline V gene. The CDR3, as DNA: TGTGCCAGCAGCCCCTCTGGATGGACACCGACTGAAGCTTTCTTT. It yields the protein CASSPSGWTPTEAFF.

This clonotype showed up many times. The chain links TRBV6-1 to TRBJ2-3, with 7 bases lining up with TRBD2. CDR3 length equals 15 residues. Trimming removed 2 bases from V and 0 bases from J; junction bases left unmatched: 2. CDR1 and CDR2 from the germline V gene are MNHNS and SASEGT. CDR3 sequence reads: CASSESSGSTDTQYF. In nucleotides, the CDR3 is TGTGCCAGCAGTGAATCTAGCGGAAGCACAGATACGCAGTATTTT.

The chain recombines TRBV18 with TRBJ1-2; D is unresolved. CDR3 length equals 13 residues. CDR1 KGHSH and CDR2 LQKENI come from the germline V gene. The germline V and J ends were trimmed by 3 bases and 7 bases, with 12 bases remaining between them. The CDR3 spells CASSPQDISGYTF. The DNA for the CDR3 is TGTGCCAGCTCACCTCAAGACATAAGTGGCTACACCTTC.

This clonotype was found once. Written as DNA, the CDR3 is TGCAGCGTTGGCTCACGGTGGGTTCCTCCAAACAATGAGCAGTTCTTC. Its translation is CSVGSRWVPPNNEQFF. V is TRBV29-1 and J is TRBJ2-1; D is unresolved. Germline V gene data show CDR1 as SQVTM and CDR2 as ANQGSEA. This CDR3 has 16 residues. With 4 bases removed from V and 5 bases from J, the gap between germline ends came to 21 bases.

CDR3 sequence reads: CATTPLGQQETQYF. The CDR3 DNA sequence: TGTGCCACTACACCCCTCGGGCAGCAAGAGACCCAGTACTTC. The V and J genes are TRBV2 and TRBJ2-5; D not certain. The germline gives CDR1 SNHLY, CDR2 FYNNEI. With 10 bases removed from V and 2 bases from J, the gap between germline ends came to 17 bases. The CDR3 is 14 amino acids.

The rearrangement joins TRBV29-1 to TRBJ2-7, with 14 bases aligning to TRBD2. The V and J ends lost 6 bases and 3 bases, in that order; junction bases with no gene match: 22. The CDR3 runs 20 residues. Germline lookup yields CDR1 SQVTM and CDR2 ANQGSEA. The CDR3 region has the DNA TGCAGCGTCCGCTCATCAAACCCGGGACTAGCGGGAGTTAAGGGCTACGAGCAGTACTTC. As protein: CSVRSSNPGLAGVKGYEQYF.

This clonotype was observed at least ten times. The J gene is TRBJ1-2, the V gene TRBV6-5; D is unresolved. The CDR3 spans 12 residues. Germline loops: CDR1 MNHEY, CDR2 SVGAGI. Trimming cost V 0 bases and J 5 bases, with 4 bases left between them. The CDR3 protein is CASSYSGYGYTF. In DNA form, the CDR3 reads TGTGCCAGCAGTTACTCAGGTTATGGCTACACCTTC.

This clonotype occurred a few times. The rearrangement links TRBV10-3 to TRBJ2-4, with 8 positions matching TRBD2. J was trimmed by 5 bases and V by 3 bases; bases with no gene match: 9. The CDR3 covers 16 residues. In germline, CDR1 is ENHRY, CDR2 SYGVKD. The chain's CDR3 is CAISDGTRAHQNIQYF. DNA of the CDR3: TGTGCCATCAGTGACGGGACTAGGGCCCACCAAAACATTCAGTACTTC.

Here the CDR3 reads CASSFRGTLGYTF. The DNA for the CDR3 is TGTGCCAGCAGTTTTCGGGGGACTCTTGGCTACACCTTC. V is TRBV12-3 or TRBV12-4 and J is TRBJ1-2, with TRBD1 as a possible D gene (5 bases). This CDR3 comprises 13 residues. The V end was cut by 3 bases, the J end by 7 bases, with 12 bases between.

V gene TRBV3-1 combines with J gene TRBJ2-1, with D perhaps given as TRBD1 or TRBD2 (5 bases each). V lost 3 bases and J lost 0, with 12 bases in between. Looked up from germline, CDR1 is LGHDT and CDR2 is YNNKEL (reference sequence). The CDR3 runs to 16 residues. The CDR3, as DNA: TGTGCCAGCAGCCAGCCTCAGGGACGCTCCTACAATGAGCAGTTCTTC. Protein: CASSQPQGRSYNEQFF.

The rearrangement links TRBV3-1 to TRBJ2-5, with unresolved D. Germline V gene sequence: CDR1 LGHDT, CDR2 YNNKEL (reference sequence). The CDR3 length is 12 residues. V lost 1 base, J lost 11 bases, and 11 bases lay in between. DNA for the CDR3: TGTGCCAGCAGCCAAGCGCTCACACGGCAGTACTTC. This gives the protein CASSQALTRQYF.

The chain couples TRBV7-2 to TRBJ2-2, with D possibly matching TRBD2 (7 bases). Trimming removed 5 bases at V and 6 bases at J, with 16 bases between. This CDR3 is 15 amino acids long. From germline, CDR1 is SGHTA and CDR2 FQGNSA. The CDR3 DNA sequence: TGTGCCAGCAGCCCCTTAGGGGGGGAGGCCGGGGAGCTGTTTTTT. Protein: CASSPLGGEAGELFF.

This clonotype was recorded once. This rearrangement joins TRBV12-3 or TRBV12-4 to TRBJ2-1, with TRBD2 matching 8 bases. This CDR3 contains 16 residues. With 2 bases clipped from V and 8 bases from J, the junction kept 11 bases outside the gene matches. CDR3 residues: CASSLPRNLAGYEQFF. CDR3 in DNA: TGTGCCAGCAGTTTACCCCGTAATCTAGCGGGCTATGAGCAGTTCTTC.

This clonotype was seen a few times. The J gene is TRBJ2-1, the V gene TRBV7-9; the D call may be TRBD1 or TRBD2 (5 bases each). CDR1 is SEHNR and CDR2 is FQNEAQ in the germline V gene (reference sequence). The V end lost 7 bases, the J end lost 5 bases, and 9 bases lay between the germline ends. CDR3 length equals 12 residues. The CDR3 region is CASTLGDNEQFF. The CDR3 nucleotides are TGTGCCAGCACCCTGGGGGACAATGAGCAGTTCTTC.

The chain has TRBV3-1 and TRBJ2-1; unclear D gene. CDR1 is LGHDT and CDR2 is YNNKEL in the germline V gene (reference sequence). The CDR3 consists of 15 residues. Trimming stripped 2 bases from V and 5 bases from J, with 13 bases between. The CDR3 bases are TGTGCCAGCAGCCAAACTAAATCTCGGAACAATGAGCAGTTCTTC. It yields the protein CASSQTKSRNNEQFF.

CDR3 DNA: TGTGCCAGCAGCTTACGGACTAGCGTCGTCAATGAGCAGTTCTTC. Residues: CASSLRTSVVNEQFF. The J gene is TRBJ2-1, the V gene TRBV7-9; TRBD2 agrees at 9 bases. Germline values: CDR1 SEHNR, CDR2 FQNEAQ (reference sequence). The CDR3 spans 15 residues. Germline trimming cut 2 bases from V and 6 bases from J; bases unmatched to any gene: 5.

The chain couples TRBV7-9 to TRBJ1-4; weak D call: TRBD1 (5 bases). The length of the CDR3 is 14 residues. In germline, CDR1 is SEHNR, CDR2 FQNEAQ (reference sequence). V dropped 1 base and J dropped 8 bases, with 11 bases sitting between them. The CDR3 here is CASSLGREDEKLFF. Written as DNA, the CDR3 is TGTGCCAGCAGCTTAGGCAGGGAGGACGAAAAACTGTTTTTT.

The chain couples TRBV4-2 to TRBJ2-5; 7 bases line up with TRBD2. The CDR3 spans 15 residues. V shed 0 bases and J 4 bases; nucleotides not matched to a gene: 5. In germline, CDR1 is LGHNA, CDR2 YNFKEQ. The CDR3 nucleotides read TGTGCCAGCAGCCAAGAAGCTAGCGGAAGAGAGACCCAGTACTTC. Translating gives CASSQEASGRETQYF.

The CDR3 sequence is CSARRGLYGYTF. The CDR3 nucleotides are TGCAGTGCTAGAAGGGGACTATATGGCTACACCTTC. The V and J genes are TRBV20-1 and TRBJ1-2; D possibly corresponds to TRBD1 (5 bases). Germline V gives CDR1 DFQATT, CDR2 SNEGSKA (reference sequence). Trimming stripped 2 bases from V and 5 bases from J, with 9 bases between. The CDR3 consists of 12 residues.

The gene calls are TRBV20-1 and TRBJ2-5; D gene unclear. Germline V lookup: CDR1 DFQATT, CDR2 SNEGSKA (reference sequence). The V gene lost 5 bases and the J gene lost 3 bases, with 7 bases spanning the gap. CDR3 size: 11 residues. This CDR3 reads CSAPSEETQYF. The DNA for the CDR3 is TGCAGTGCTCCTAGTGAAGAGACCCAGTACTTC.

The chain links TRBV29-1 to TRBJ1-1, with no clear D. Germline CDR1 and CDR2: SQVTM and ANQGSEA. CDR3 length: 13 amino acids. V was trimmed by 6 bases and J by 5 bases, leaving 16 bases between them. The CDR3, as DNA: TGCAGCGTACAACCCATCAGAGGGACTGAAGCTTTCTTT. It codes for CSVQPIRGTEAFF.

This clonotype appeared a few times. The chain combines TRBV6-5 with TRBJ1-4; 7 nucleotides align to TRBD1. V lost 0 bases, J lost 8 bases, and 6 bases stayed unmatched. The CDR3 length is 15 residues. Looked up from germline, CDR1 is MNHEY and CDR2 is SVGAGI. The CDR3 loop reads CASSYSAGGGEKLFF. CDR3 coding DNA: TGTGCCAGCAGTTACTCAGCAGGGGGTGGGGAAAAACTGTTTTTT.

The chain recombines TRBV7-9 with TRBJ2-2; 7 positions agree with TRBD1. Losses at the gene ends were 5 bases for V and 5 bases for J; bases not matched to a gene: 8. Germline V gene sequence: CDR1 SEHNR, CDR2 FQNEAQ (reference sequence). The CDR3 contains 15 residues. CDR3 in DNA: TGTGCCAGCAGCCCGCCGGGACAGATTACCGGGGAGCTGTTTTTT. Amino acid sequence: CASSPPGQITGELFF.

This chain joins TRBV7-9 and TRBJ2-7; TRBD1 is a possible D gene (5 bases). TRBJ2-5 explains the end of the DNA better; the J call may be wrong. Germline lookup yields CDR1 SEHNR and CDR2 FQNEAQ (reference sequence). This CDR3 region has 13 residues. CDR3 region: CASSRQLEETQYF. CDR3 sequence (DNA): TGTGCCAGCAGCCGACAGTTAGAGGAGACCCAGTACTTC.

The CDR3 DNA is TGCAGTGCTAGAGTGGGCGGTCGATCCACTGAAGCTTTCTTT. This gives the protein CSARVGGRSTEAFF. The genes are TRBV20-1 and TRBJ1-1; D remains unclear. This CDR3 region has 14 residues. Germline V gene sequence: CDR1 DFQATT, CDR2 SNEGSKA (reference sequence). V lost 1 base to trimming and J lost 4 bases, with 13 bases between them.

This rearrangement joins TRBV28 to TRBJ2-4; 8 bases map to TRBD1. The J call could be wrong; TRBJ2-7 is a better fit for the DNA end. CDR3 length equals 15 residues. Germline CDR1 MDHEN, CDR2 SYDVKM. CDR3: CASSWPGQGLNEQYF. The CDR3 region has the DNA TGTGCCAGCAGTTGGCCAGGACAGGGATTAAACGAGCAGTACTTC.